These T cell receptor beta chains were read from a single sample in a study of pediatric ulcerative colitis. The repertoire was sequenced with immunoSEQ multiplex PCR; TCRdb's copy has only in-frame clones and lacks some. The table has 50,000 to 65,000 clones, 86% seen once; the top ten hold approximately 3.5%. The specimen sequenced was blood. The receptors come from a boy between 5 and 17 years old with severe ulcerative colitis. Both conserved end residues are part of each CDR3. A D gene is named only where the DNA matches it firmly. Clone size is not always given. Where it is, it says once, few, many or a class for expanded clones.

j_gene	abundance	d_gene	v_gene	CDR3aa	CDR3nt
TRBJ2-3	.	.	TRBV11-2	CASSSFTDTQYF	TGTGCCAGCAGCTCATTCACAGATACGCAGTATTTT
TRBJ1-4	.	TRBD1	TRBV9	CASSAAGTGGEKLFF	TGTGCCAGCAGCGCCGCCGGGACAGGGGGCGAAAAACTGTTTTTT
TRBJ2-2	.	.	TRBV5-1	CASSLGSGTTGELFF	TGCGCCAGCAGCTTAGGGTCAGGGACTACCGGGGAGCTGTTTTTT
TRBJ2-3	.	.	TRBV7-2	CASSLGTTPAQYF	TGTGCCAGCAGCTTAGGGACTACACCGGCGCAGTATTTT
TRBJ2-7	.	TRBD2	TRBV28	CASNQRGSSYEQYF	TGTGCCAGCAACCAGCGGGGGTCTTCCTACGAGCAGTACTTC
TRBJ2-7	.	TRBD2	TRBV5-6	CASSLGALAEYRYEQYF	TGTGCCAGCAGCTTGGGCGCCCTAGCGGAATACCGTTACGAGCAGTACTTC
TRBJ1-2	.	TRBD1	TRBV7-3	CASSAGGFSGYTF	TGTGCCAGCAGCGCAGGGGGGTTTAGTGGCTACACCTTC
TRBJ2-3	.	.	TRBV4-3	CASSPAPLADTQYF	TGCGCCAGCAGCCCCGCCCCCTTAGCAGATACGCAGTATTTT
TRBJ2-7	.	TRBD2	TRBV12-5	CASGLYGTSGEQYF	TGTGCTAGTGGTTTGTATGGGACTAGCGGCGAGCAGTACTTC
TRBJ2-1	.	TRBD2	TRBV5-4	CASSPRASGRVTSSYNEQFF	TGTGCCAGCAGCCCCAGGGCTAGCGGGAGGGTAACCAGCTCCTACAATGAGCAGTTCTTC
TRBJ2-7	.	.	TRBV10-3	CAISGLNYEQYF	TGTGCCATCAGCGGACTGAACTACGAGCAGTACTTC
TRBJ2-7	.	TRBD1	TRBV19	CASSGRTGPLAYEQYF	TGTGCCAGTAGTGGACGGACAGGCCCTCTTGCGTACGAGCAGTACTTC
TRBJ2-1	.	.	TRBV6-5	CASSPGTTYGNEQFF	TGTGCCAGCAGCCCCGGCACCACTTATGGCAATGAGCAGTTCTTC
TRBJ2-7	.	.	TRBV6-5	CASSPRGYEQYF	TGTGCCAGCAGTCCTCGGGGCTACGAGCAGTACTTC
TRBJ2-5	.	TRBD1	TRBV7-9	CASSPLPGQEEETQYF	TGTGCCAGCAGCCCACTCCCTGGACAGGAGGAGGAGACCCAGTACTTC
TRBJ2-3	.	TRBD2	TRBV27	CASSPAWGLGTDTQYF	TGTGCCAGCAGTCCCGCCTGGGGACTAGGCACAGATACGCAGTATTTT
TRBJ2-7	.	.	TRBV29-1	CSVGPMGYEQYF	TGCAGCGTTGGCCCGATGGGCTACGAGCAGTACTTC
TRBJ1-1	.	.	TRBV20-1	CSAEGAFF	TGCAGTGCGGAGGGGGCTTTCTTT
TRBJ2-7	.	TRBD2	TRBV27	CASSLSAGGPYEQYF	TGTGCCAGCAGTTTGTCGGCGGGAGGGCCCTACGAGCAGTACTTC
TRBJ2-1	.	TRBD2	TRBV14	CASSQDNSGTSVYNEQFF	TGTGCCAGCAGCCAAGATAATTCGGGGACTAGCGTATACAATGAGCAGTTCTTC
TRBJ2-1	.	.	TRBV7-3	CASSWPPGPWGQFF	TGTGCCAGCAGCTGGCCACCGGGCCCATGGGGGCAGTTCTTC
TRBJ2-1	.	TRBD2	TRBV2	CASRGNPGLDNEQFF	TGTGCCAGCAGGGGGAATCCGGGACTAGACAATGAGCAGTTCTTC
TRBJ1-3	few	.	TRBV6-5	CASSSSYSQGNTIYF	TGTGCCAGCAGTTCCTCATACAGCCAGGGAAACACCATATATTTT
TRBJ1-1	.	.	TRBV2	CASSDRLQRNTEAFF	TGTGCCAGCAGTGATAGGCTACAGAGGAACACTGAAGCTTTCTTT
TRBJ1-1	.	.	TRBV27	CASSFGISPAEAFF	TGTGCCAGCAGTTTCGGCATCTCACCGGCTGAAGCTTTCTTT
TRBJ2-3	.	.	TRBV6-5	CASSSVAEINTQYF	TGTGCCAGCAGTTCGGTGGCGGAGATAAATACGCAGTATTTT
TRBJ2-1	.	TRBD2	TRBV13	CASSLRTSGPYNEQFF	TGTGCCAGCAGCTTAAGGACTAGCGGGCCTTACAATGAGCAGTTCTTC
TRBJ2-7	.	.	TRBV6-1	CASSEGRTYEQYF	TGTGCCAGCAGTGAGGGCAGAACCTACGAGCAGTACTTC
TRBJ2-6	.	TRBD2	TRBV2	CASSGGDLWVPREGSGANVLTF	TGTGCCAGCAGTGGAGGCGATCTCTGGGTTCCAAGGGAGGGTTCTGGGGCCAACGTCCTGACTTTC
TRBJ2-1	.	TRBD2	TRBV10-3	CAISELAGLDEQFF	TGTGCCATCAGTGAGCTAGCGGGACTGGATGAGCAGTTCTTC
TRBJ2-1	.	TRBD2	TRBV18	CASSRTGTTYNEQFF	TGTGCCAGCTCACGAACCGGGACTACCTACAATGAGCAGTTCTTC
TRBJ2-1	once	.	TRBV11-2	CASSPGMSAAFF	TGTGCCAGCAGCCCGGGGATGTCTGCAGCCTTCTTC
TRBJ2-5	.	.	TRBV11-2	CASSLGGSLAETQYF	TGTGCCAGCAGCTTAGGGGGCAGTCTGGCGGAGACCCAGTACTTC
TRBJ2-7	once	TRBD2	TRBV9	CASSVETGAGGWYEQYF	TGTGCCAGCAGCGTAGAGACAGGAGCGGGAGGCTGGTACGAGCAGTACTTC
TRBJ2-5	.	TRBD2	TRBV4-2	CASSQDRAGEETQYF	TGTGCCAGCAGCCAAGATAGGGCGGGAGAGGAGACCCAGTACTTC
TRBJ1-3	.	.	TRBV5-1	CASSLAQPGNTIYF	TGCGCCAGCAGCTTGGCACAGCCTGGAAACACCATATATTTT
TRBJ2-7	.	TRBD1	TRBV19	CASTLGQGAAYEQYF	TGTGCCAGTACCCTGGGACAGGGGGCGGCCTACGAGCAGTACTTC
TRBJ1-2	.	.	TRBV25-1	CASSEYAQYGYTF	TGTGCCAGCAGTGAATATGCCCAATATGGCTACACCTTC
TRBJ2-6	.	.	TRBV27	CASSLIGSGANVLTF	TGTGCCAGCAGTTTAATAGGGAGTGGGGCCAACGTCCTGACTTTC
TRBJ1-2	once	.	TRBV6-6	CASSYDHENYGYTF	TGTGCCAGCAGTTACGATCACGAAAACTATGGCTACACCTTC
TRBJ2-3	.	.	TRBV5-6	CASSGRGTDTQYF	TGTGCCAGCAGCGGGCGTGGCACAGATACGCAGTATTTT
TRBJ2-1	once	TRBD2	TRBV10-3	CAISDMGTSLVNEQFF	TGTGCCATCAGTGATATGGGGACTAGCTTAGTCAATGAGCAGTTCTTC
TRBJ2-7	.	TRBD2	TRBV9	CASSVDYLAGGYEQYF	TGTGCCAGCAGCGTAGACTACCTAGCGGGAGGGTACGAGCAGTACTTC
TRBJ1-2	.	.	TRBV15	CATSSRQFYGYTF	TGTGCCACCAGCTCTAGACAGTTTTATGGCTACACCTTC
TRBJ2-1	.	TRBD2	TRBV29-1	CSVDLDRVLAGVDWNEQFF	TGCAGCGTTGACCTAGACAGGGTTCTAGCGGGAGTTGATTGGAATGAGCAGTTCTTC
TRBJ2-2	once	TRBD1	TRBV29-1	CSVEGTGGANTGELFF	TGCAGCGTTGAGGGGACAGGGGGCGCGAACACCGGGGAGCTGTTTTTT
TRBJ2-3	.	.	TRBV7-3	CASSQGGTDTQYF	TGTGCCAGCAGCCAAGGGGGGACAGATACGCAGTATTTT
TRBJ2-3	.	TRBD2	TRBV27	CASSFSGGSYDTQYF	TGTGCCAGCAGTTTCAGCGGCGGGAGTTATGATACGCAGTATTTT
TRBJ2-5	once	.	TRBV29-1	CSVQLWYQETQYF	TGCAGCGTTCAACTGTGGTACCAAGAGACCCAGTACTTC
TRBJ2-7	.	.	TRBV19	CASSIDLEGNYEQYF	TGTGCCAGTAGTATAGATCTCGAGGGGAACTACGAGCAGTACTTC
TRBJ2-1	.	.	TRBV27	CASSLQINNEQFF	TGTGCCAGCAGTTTACAGATCAACAATGAGCAGTTCTTC
TRBJ2-3	.	TRBD2	TRBV7-2	CASSLVAGATDTQYF	TGTGCCAGCAGCTTAGTAGCGGGAGCAACAGATACGCAGTATTTT
TRBJ2-6	.	.	TRBV2	CASRGGSSGANVLTF	TGTGCCAGCAGGGGGGGTAGCTCTGGGGCCAACGTCCTGACTTTC
TRBJ2-2	.	TRBD2	TRBV7-2	CASSLAWGGTGELFF	TGTGCCAGCAGCTTAGCGTGGGGAGGGACCGGGGAGCTGTTTTTT
TRBJ1-1	.	.	TRBV30	CAWSVVGTEAFF	TGTGCCTGGAGTGTAGTGGGGACTGAAGCTTTCTTT